A selection of T cell receptor beta chains follows, all from one sample in a study of CD8+CD57+ T cells in acquired aplastic anemia. TCRdb passed the reads through MiXCR, listing each CDR3 protein once. The sample consists of about 58,000 distinct CDR3 sequences, around 60% of them appearing once. The material sequenced was sorted CD4+, CD8+, or CD8+CD57+ T cells (not recorded which) from PBMCs. Every receptor here comes from a human donor with aplastic anemia. Each CDR3 is given without its conserved first and last residue. Not every row has a clone size; where given, it reads once, few, many or a size class.

clone_size	v_call	j_call	cdr3_aa
-	TRBV11-2	TRBJ1-2	ASSSKLFYYGYT
-	TRBV29-1	TRBJ1-2	SVLRGVRGYT
medium-sized	TRBV10-1	TRBJ2-1	ASSYTGTGSYNEQF
medium-sized	TRBV20-1	TRBJ1-2	SARWGGHGYT
many	TRBV7-3	TRBJ2-1	ASSPGGGNNEQF
-	TRBV15	TRBJ1-5	ATSREHNSNQPQH
-	TRBV25-1	TRBJ2-7	ASSPRTGRLDRSGYEQY
many	TRBV4-3	TRBJ2-7	ASSPRTGSYEQY
many	TRBV20-1	TRBJ1-1	SARTGSSTEAF
-	TRBV24-1	TRBJ1-1	ATSSRQSEAF
many	TRBV3-1	TRBJ2-3	ASSQGEGPDTQY
-	TRBV15	TRBJ2-1	ATSRDLGATGPSEQF